What follows are 5 T cell receptor beta chains derived from one specimen sequenced in a study of identical twins. TCRdb re-called the 5' RACE reads with MiXCR, one entry per CDR3 protein. Of around 1.7 million distinct CDR3 sequences in the sample, about 31% are singletons; the top ten hold 0.27%. What was sequenced was cord blood. These receptors originate from a newborn girl in good health.

The rearrangement joins TRBV19 to TRBJ2-3; 8 nucleotides line up with TRBD2. The germline V gene has CDR1 LNHDA and CDR2 SQIVND (reference sequence). The CDR3 has 16 amino acids. The J segment lost 3 bases and the V segment lost 1 base, leaving 6 bases of the junction unmatched. CDR3 in DNA: TGTGCCAGTAGTATAGTAGCGGGAAGGGGGACAGATACGCAGTATTTT. This codes for CASSIVAGRGTDTQYF.

V usage is TRBV19 and J usage is TRBJ1-1; D is ambiguous. Germline CDR1 reads LNHDA; CDR2 reads SQIVND (reference sequence). Trimming left V 6 bases short and J 0 bases short, with 11 bases between. CDR3 size: 14 residues. The CDR3 DNA is TGTGCCAGTAGAATTGGACCGATGAACACTGAAGCTTTCTTT. Its translation: CASRIGPMNTEAFF.

The chain employs TRBV29-1 and TRBJ2-3; 7 positions agree with TRBD1. CDR1 and CDR2 from the germline V gene are SQVTM and ANQGSEA. V lost 7 bases to trimming and J lost 0 bases; unmatched junction nucleotides: 16. This CDR3 contains 17 residues. CDR3 sequence (DNA): TGCAGCGCTGGCCCGACAGGGAGCCCTCTTAGCACAGATACGCAGTATTTT. Translation: CSAGPTGSPLSTDTQYF.

This chain joins TRBV2 and TRBJ2-3; 9 positions agree with TRBD1. Per the germline V gene, CDR1 is SNHLY and CDR2 is FYNNEI. This CDR3 region has 15 residues. Trimming cost V 6 bases and J 4 bases; bases outside gene matches: 8. The CDR3 reads CASSATGGLADTQYF. DNA of the CDR3: TGTGCCAGCAGCGCAACAGGGGGCTTGGCAGATACGCAGTATTTT. Looking up the rest from reference TRBV2 and TRBJ2-3 gives the full variable domain: EPEVTQTPSHQVTQMGQEVILRCVPISNHLYFYWYRQILGQKVEFLVSFYNNEISEKSEIFDDQFSVERPDGSNFTLKIRSTKLEDSAMYFCASSATGGLADTQYFGPGTRLTVL.

The V call is TRBV28, the J call TRBJ2-7; D ambiguous. Between the trimmed V and J ends, which lost 6 bases and 5 bases, there was a span of 11 bases. The CDR3 has 12 residues. The germline V gene has CDR1 MDHEN and CDR2 SYDVKM. The CDR3 loop is CASRDRPNEQYF. The DNA of the CDR3 is TGTGCCAGCAGGGATAGACCGAACGAGCAGTACTTC.